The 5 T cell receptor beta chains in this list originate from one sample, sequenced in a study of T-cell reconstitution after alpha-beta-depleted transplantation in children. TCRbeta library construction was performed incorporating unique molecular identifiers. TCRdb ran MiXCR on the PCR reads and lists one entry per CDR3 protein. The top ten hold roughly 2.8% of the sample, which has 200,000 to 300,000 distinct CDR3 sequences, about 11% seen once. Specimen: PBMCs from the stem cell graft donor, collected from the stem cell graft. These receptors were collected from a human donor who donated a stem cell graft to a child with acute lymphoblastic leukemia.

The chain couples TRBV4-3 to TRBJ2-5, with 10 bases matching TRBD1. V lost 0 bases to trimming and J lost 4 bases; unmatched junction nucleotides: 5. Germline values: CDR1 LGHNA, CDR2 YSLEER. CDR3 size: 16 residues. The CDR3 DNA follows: TGCGCCAGCAGCCAAGAGGGACAGGGGTTTCGAGAGACCCAGTACTTC. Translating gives CASSQEGQGFRETQYF.

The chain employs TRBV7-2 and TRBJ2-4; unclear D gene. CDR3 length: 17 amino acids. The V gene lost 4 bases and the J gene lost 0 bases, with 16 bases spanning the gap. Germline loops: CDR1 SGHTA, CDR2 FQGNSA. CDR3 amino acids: CASSSGVSVLAKNIQYF. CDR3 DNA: TGTGCCAGCAGCTCAGGAGTTTCAGTTCTAGCCAAAAACATTCAGTACTTC.

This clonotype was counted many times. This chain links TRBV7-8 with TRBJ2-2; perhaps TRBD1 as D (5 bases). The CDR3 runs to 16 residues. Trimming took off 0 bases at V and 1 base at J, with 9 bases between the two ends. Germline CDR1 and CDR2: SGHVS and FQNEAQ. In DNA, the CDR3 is TGTGCCAGCAGCTTAGCTGGGGCTAGGAACACCGGGGAGCTGTTTTTT. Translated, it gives CASSLAGARNTGELFF.

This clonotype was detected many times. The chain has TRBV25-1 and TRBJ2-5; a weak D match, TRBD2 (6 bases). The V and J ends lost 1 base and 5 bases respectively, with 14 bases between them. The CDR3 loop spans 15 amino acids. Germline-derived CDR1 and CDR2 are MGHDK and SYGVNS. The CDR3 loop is CASSEWAHREETQYF. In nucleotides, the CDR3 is TGTGCCAGCAGTGAATGGGCCCACCGGGAGGAGACCCAGTACTTC.

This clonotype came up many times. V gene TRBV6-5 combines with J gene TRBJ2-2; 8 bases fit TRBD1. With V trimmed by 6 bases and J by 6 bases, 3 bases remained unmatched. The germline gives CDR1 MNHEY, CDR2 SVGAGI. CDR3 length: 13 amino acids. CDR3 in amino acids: CASRLQGAGELFF. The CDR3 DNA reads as TGTGCCAGCAGGTTACAGGGGGCCGGGGAGCTGTTTTTT.